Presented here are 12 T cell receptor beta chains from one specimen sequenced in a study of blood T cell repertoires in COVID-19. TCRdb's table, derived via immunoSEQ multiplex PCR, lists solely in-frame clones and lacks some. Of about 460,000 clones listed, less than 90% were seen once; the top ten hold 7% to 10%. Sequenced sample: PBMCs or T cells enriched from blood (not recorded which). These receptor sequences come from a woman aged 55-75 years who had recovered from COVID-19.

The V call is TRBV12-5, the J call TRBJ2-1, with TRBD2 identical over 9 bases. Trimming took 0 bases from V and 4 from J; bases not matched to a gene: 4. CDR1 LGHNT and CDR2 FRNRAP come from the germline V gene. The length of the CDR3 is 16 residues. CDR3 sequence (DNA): TGTGCTAGTGGTTTGGTGAGACTAGCGGCTTACAATGAGCAGTTCTTC. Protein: CASGLVRLAAYNEQFF.

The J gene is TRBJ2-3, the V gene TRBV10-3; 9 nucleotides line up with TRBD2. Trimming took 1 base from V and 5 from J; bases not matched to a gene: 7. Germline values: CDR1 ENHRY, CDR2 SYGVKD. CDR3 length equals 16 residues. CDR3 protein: CAISELGGGAGDTQYF. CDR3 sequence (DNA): TGTGCCATCAGTGAGTTGGGCGGGGGGGCCGGAGATACGCAGTATTTT.

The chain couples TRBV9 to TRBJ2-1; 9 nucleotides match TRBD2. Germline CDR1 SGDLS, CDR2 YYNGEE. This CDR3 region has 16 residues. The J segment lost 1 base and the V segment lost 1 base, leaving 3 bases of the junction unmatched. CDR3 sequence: CASSVWSGGSYNEQFF. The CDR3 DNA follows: TGTGCCAGCAGCGTATGGAGCGGGGGGTCCTACAATGAGCAGTTCTTC.

The DNA of the CDR3 is TGTGCCAGCAGCTTGCCTCGGTATGGCTACACCTTC. This gives the protein CASSLPRYGYTF. The chain uses TRBV5-4 and TRBJ1-2; the D is unclear. Germline lookup yields CDR1 SGHNT and CDR2 YYREEE (reference sequence). V was trimmed by 1 base and J by 5 bases, leaving 6 bases between them. The CDR3 covers 12 residues.

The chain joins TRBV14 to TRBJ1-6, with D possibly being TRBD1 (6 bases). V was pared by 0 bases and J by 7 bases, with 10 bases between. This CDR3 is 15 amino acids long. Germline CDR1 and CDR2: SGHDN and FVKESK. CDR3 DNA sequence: TGTGCCAGCAGCCAAGACAGGGGTGGGAATTCACCCCTCCACTTT. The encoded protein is CASSQDRGGNSPLHF. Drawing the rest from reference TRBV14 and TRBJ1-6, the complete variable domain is EAGVTQFPSHSVIEKGQTVTLRCDPISGHDNLYWYRRVMGKEIKFLLHFVKESKQDESGMPNNRFLAERTGGTYSTLKVQPAELEDSGVYFCASSQDRGGNSPLHFGNGTRLTVT.

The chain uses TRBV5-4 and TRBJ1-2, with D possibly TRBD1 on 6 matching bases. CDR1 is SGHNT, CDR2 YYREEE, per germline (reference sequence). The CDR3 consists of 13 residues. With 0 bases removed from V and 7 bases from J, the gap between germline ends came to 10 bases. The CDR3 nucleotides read TGTGCCAGCAGCTTGGCGTCAGGGGCTGGCTACACCTTC. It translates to CASSLASGAGYTF. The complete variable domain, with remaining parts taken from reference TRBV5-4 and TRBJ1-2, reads ETGVTQSPTHLIKTRGQQVTLRCSSQSGHNTVSWYQQALGQGPQFIFQYYREEENGRGNFPPRFSGLQFPNYSSELNVNALELDDSALYLCASSLASGAGYTFGSGTRLTVV.

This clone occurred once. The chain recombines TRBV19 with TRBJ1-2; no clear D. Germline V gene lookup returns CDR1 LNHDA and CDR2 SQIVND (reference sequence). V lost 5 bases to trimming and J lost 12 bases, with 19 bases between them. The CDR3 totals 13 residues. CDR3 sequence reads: CASSPWASPLNTF. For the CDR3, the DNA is TGTGCCAGTAGTCCGTGGGCCAGCCCCCTTAACACCTTC.

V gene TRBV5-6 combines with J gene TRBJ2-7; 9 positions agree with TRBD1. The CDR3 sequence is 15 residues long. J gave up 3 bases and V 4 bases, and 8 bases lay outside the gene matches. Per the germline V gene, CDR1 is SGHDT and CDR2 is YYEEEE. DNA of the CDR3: TGTGCCAGCAGCAGCGGGACAGGGATCAGCTACGAGCAGTACGTC. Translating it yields CASSSGTGISYEQYV.

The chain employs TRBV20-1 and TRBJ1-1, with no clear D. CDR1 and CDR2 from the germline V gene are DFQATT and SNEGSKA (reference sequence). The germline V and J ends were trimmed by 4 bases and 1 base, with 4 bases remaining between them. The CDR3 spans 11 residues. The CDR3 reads CSAMANTEAFF. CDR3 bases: TGCAGTGCTATGGCGAACACTGAAGCTTTCTTT.

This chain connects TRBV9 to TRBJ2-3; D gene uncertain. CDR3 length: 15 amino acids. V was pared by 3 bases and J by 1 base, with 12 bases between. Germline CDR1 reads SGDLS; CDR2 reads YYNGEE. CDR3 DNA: TGTGCCAGCAGCGCCTACGGTTTCGGCACAGATACGCAGTATTTT. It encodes CASSAYGFGTDTQYF.

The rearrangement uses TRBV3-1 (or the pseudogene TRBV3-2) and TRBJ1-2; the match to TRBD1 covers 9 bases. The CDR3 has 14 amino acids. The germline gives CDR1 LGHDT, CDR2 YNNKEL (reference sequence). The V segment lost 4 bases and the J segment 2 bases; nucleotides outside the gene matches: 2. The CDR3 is CASSPTGGNYGYTF. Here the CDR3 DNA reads TGTGCCAGCAGCCCTACAGGGGGCAACTATGGCTACACCTTC.

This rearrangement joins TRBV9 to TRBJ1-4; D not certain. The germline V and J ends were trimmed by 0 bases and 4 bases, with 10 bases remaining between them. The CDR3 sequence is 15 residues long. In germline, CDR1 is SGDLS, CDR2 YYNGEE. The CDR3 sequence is CASSVDPDINEKLFF. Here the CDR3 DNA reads TGTGCCAGCAGCGTAGACCCCGACATTAATGAAAAACTGTTTTTT.